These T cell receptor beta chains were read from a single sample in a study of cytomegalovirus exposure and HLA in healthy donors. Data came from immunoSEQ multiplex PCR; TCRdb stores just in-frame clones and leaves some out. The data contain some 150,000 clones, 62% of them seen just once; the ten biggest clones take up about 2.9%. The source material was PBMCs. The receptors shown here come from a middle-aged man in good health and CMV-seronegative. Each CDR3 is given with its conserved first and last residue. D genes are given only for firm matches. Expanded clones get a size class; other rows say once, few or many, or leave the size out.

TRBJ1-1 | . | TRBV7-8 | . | TGTGCCAGCAGCTTAAATGCGTCCCCGAACACTGAAGCTTTCTTT | CASSLNASPNTEAFF
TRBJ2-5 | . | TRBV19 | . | TGTGCCAGTAGTATAAGGGGCGAGACCCAGTACTTC | CASSIRGETQYF
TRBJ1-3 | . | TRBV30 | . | TGTGCCTGGGCAAAAGGGGGCTCTGGAAACACCATATATTTT | CAWAKGGSGNTIYF
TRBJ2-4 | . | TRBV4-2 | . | TGTGCCAGCAGCCAAGGACCGGGGGACCGGCCGATTAGGCTGTACTTC | CASSQGPGDRPIRLYF
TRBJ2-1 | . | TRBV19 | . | TGTGCCAGCAGGGACTCTCCAAGCTCCTACAATGAGCAGTTCTTC | CASRDSPSSYNEQFF
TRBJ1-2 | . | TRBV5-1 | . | TGCGCCACCGCCGGGACAAGTTATGGCTACACCTTC | CATAGTSYGYTF
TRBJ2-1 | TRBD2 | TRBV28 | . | TGTGTCAGTGGGCGGGGAGGGGTTGAGCAGTTCTTC | CVSGRGGVEQFF
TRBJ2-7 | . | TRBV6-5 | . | TGTGCCAGCAGTTACTTGGCGCCAGCGGGCTACGAGCAGTACTTC | CASSYLAPAGYEQYF
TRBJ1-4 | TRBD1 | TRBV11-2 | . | TGTGCCAGCAGCTTAGATAACAGGGGGTGGGGTGAAAAACTGTTTTTT | CASSLDNRGWGEKLFF
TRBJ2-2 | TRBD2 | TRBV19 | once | TGTGCCAGTAGTATAGCGGGGTGGGATAGGACTAGCGGGGGGCGCGCGAACACCGGGGAGCTGTTTTTT | CASSIAGWDRTSGGRANTGELFF
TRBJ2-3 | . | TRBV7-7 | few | TGTGCCAGCAGCTCAGGGTTCGAGAGCACAGATACGCAGTATTTT | CASSSGFESTDTQYF
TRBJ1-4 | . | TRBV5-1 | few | TGCGCCAGCAGCTTAGAACAGGGCAATGAAAAACTGTTTTTT | CASSLEQGNEKLFF
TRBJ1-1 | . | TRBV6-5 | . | TGTGCCAGCAGTTACTCGGCAGGGACTGAAGCTTTCTTT | CASSYSAGTEAFF
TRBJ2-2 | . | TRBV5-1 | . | TGCGCCAGCAGCTTGGAGGGGGACCCACCCGTCGGGGAGCTGTTTTTT | CASSLEGDPPVGELFF
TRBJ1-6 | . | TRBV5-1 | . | TGCGCCAGCAGCCAAGGCGGAGTTTATAATTCACCCCTCCACTTT | CASSQGGVYNSPLHF
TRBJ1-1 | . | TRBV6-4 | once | TGTGCCAGCAGTGACTCTCACGGGAACACTGAAGCTTTCTTT | CASSDSHGNTEAFF
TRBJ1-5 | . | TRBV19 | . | TGTGCCAGTAGTCCCGACAATAGCAATCAGCCCCAGCATTTT | CASSPDNSNQPQHF
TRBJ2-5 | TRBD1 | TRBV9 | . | TGTGCCAGCAGCGTAAGTCACAGGGGGGCCGATATGCAAGAGACCCAGTACTTC | CASSVSHRGADMQETQYF
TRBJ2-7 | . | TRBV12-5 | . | TGTGCTAGTGGCCTGACAGGTCCCTACGAGCAGTACTTC | CASGLTGPYEQYF
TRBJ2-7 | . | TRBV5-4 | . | TGTGCCAGCAGCTTGGAGGCGGCAGGGCTCTACGAGCAGTACTTC | CASSLEAAGLYEQYF
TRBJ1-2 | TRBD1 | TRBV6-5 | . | TGTGCCAGCAGTCTCCGGGACAGGGTCTCTGGCTACACCTTC | CASSLRDRVSGYTF
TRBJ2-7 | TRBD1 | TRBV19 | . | TGTGCCAGTAGTAGACAGGGTGTAAACGAGCAGTACTTC | CASSRQGVNEQYF
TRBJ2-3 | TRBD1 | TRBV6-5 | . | TGTGCCAGCAGCCGGGGACAGGGTGGGCGCTATTTT | CASSRGQGGRYF
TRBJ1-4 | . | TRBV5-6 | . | TGTGCCAGCAGCTCACTAATTACCCCCCATGGTAATGAAAAACTGTTTTTT | CASSSLITPHGNEKLFF
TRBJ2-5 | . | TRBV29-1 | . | TGCAGCGTTGAGCCCAGCGCACCGTACCAAGAGACCCAGTACTTC | CSVEPSAPYQETQYF
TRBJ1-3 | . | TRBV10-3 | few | TGTGCCATCAGTGAAAACCTGGCAGGCGTCTCTGGAAACACCATATATTTT | CAISENLAGVSGNTIYF
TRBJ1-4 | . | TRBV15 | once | TGTGCCACCGGGGGGAACTACGGGAAACTGTTTTTT | CATGGNYGKLFF
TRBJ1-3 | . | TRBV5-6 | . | TGTGCCAGCAGCATCGGGACTCTTGGAAACACCATATATTTT | CASSIGTLGNTIYF
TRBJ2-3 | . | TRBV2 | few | TGTGCCAGCAGTCGCATTGGACAGTCTACGCAGTATTTT | CASSRIGQSTQYF
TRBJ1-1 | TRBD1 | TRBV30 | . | TGTGCCTCAACCGGGACAGGGAACACTGAAGCTTTCTTT | CASTGTGNTEAFF
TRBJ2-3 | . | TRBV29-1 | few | TGCAGCGTTGAAGGGAGAGATACGCAGTATTTT | CSVEGRDTQYF
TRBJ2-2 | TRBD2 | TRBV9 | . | TGTGCCAGCAGCGTAGCCCCCCGGTCCAGCGGGGTTACCGGGGAGCTGTTTTTT | CASSVAPRSSGVTGELFF
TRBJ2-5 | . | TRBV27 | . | TGTGCCAGCAGTTCGACACCCAAAGGACAGAAAGAGACCCAGTACTTC | CASSSTPKGQKETQYF
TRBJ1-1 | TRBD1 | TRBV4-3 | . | TGCGCCAGCAGCCAGTGGACAGGGTCGAACACTGAAGCTTTCTTT | CASSQWTGSNTEAFF
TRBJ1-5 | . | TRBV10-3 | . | TGTGCCATCAGTGACGGGGAGGCTCAGCCCCAGCATTTT | CAISDGEAQPQHF
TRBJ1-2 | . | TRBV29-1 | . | TGCAGCGTTCCACAGGGTAATAATGGCTACACCTTC | CSVPQGNNGYTF
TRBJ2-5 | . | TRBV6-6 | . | TGTGCCAGCAGTTACAAGGAGGCAGAGACCCAGTACTTC | CASSYKEAETQYF
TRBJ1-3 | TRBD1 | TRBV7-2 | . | TGTGCCAGCAGCTTAGAGGTGACAGGGGGCCAATCTGGAAACACCATATATTTT | CASSLEVTGGQSGNTIYF
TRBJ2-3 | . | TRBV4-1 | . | TGCGCCAGCAGCCAAGCGGGGGGCACAGATACGCAGTATTTT | CASSQAGGTDTQYF
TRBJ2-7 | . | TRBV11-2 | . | TGTGCCAGCAGCTCTTTAAAGCGCGCGTACGAGCAGTACTTC | CASSSLKRAYEQYF
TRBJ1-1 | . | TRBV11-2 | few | TGTGCCAGCAGCTTACTTCAGGGAACTGAAGCTTTCTTT | CASSLLQGTEAFF
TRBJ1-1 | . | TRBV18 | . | TGTGCCAGCTCACCAGCCGCGACAGTGAACACTGAAGCTTTCTTT | CASSPAATVNTEAFF
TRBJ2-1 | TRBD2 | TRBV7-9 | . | TGTTCCAGCAGCTTAGTTCCGGGACGGGAGAGACTAGCGGGAGCTGAGCAGTTCTTC | CSSSLVPGRERLAGAEQFF
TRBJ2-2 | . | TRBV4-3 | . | TGCGCCAGCAGCCAAGATAGGGCGGAGGTAACGAACACCGGGGAGCTGTTTTTT | CASSQDRAEVTNTGELFF
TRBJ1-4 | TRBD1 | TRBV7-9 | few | TGTGCCAGCAGCCAGGGACAGGACAATGAAAAACTGTTTTTT | CASSQGQDNEKLFF
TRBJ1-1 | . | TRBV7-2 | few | TGTGCCAGCAGCATTATTTCTCGGGGTACTGAAGCTTTCTTT | CASSIISRGTEAFF
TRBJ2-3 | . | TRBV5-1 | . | TGCGCCAGCAGCTTTAGGGACAACACAGATACGCAGTATTTT | CASSFRDNTDTQYF
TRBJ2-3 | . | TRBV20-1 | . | TGCAGTGCTATAACAAGAGATACGCAGTATTTT | CSAITRDTQYF
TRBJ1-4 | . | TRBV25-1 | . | TGTGCCAGCAGTGAAGAGGCCGTTGGAAAACTGTTTTTT | CASSEEAVGKLFF
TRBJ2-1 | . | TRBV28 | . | TGTGCCAGCAGTTCCCTAGACTCGAGCTCCTACAATGAGCAGTTCTTC | CASSSLDSSSYNEQFF
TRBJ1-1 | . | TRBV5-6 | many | TGTGCCAGCAGCTTGTTAGCGGGGGCCGCTGAAGCTTTCTTT | CASSLLAGAAEAFF
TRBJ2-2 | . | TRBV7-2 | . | TGTGCCAGCAGCTTATACGGGAGCGGGACCGGGGAGCTGTTTTTT | CASSLYGSGTGELFF